Presented here are 26 T cell receptor beta chains from one specimen sequenced in a study of OX40 agonist ivuxolimab in advanced cancers. Assay: immunoSEQ multiplex PCR; the TCRdb copy retains only in-frame clones and omits some. The sample includes about 62,000 clones, more than 65% of them seen just once. Sequencing used CD4+ or CD8+ T cells sorted from blood, obtained in a trial of the OX40 agonist ivuxolimab. These receptors came from an adult with an advanced solid tumor such as melanoma, head and neck, liver or kidney cancer.

This clone appeared a few times. The rearrangement joins TRBV19 to TRBJ2-1; D not certain. Trimming removed 5 bases at V and 0 bases at J, with 14 bases between. CDR3 length: 16 amino acids. Germline loops: CDR1 LNHDA, CDR2 SQIVND (reference sequence). CDR3 residues: CASSPRMLSSYNEQFF. The CDR3 DNA is TGTGCCAGTAGTCCCCGAATGTTGAGCTCCTACAATGAGCAGTTCTTC.

The J gene is TRBJ1-5, the V gene TRBV4-1; TRBD1 matches 9 bases. The CDR3 is made up of 17 amino acids. In germline, CDR1 is MGHRA, CDR2 YSYEKL. V lost 4 bases to trimming and J lost 4 bases; unmatched junction nucleotides: 11. The CDR3 sequence is CASSLRSGQGENQPQHF. The CDR3 nucleotides read TGCGCCAGCAGCCTGAGATCGGGACAGGGCGAAAATCAGCCCCAGCATTTT.

V is TRBV28 and J is TRBJ1-5, with D perhaps matching TRBD1 (5 bases). Trimming removed 1 base at V and 4 bases at J, with 14 bases between. The germline gives CDR1 MDHEN, CDR2 SYDVKM. The length of the CDR3 is 16 residues. CDR3 DNA sequence: TGTGCCAGCAGTTTATCCCTCCGGACACTAAATCAGCCCCAGCATTTT. Residues: CASSLSLRTLNQPQHF.

This clone has a handful of counts. The chain joins TRBV12-5 to TRBJ2-3, with D perhaps TRBD1 or TRBD2 (6 bases each). Germline-derived CDR1 and CDR2 are LGHNT and FRNRAP. The CDR3 covers 16 residues. V lost 5 bases, J lost 0 bases, and 15 bases lay in between. The CDR3 region is CASGKRGAASTDTQYF. The CDR3 coding sequence is TGTGCTAGTGGTAAAAGGGGGGCCGCTAGCACAGATACGCAGTATTTT. The whole variable domain, filled in from reference TRBV12-5 and TRBJ2-3, reads DARVTQTPRHKVTEMGQEVTMRCQPILGHNTVFWYRQTMMQGLELLAYFRNRAPLDDSGMPKDRFSAEMPDATLATLKIQPSEPRDSAVYFCASGKRGAASTDTQYFGPGTRLTVL.

The CDR3 sequence: CASSPSVLGEDGYTF. Here the CDR3 DNA reads TGTGCCAGCTCACCGAGTGTTCTAGGTGAGGATGGCTACACCTTC. The rearrangement links TRBV18 to TRBJ1-2; unclear D gene. The germline V and J ends were trimmed by 3 bases and 6 bases, with 17 bases remaining between them. Germline CDR1 and CDR2: KGHSH and LQKENI. The CDR3 totals 15 residues.

The CDR3 DNA reads as TGTGCCAGCAGCCCGGGATCTAATGTGTACGAGACCCAGTACTTC. Residues: CASSPGSNVYETQYF. This chain connects TRBV27 to TRBJ2-5; weak D call: TRBD2 (5 bases). Trimming shortened V by 6 bases and J by 5 bases, and 19 bases separated the two germline ends. Germline CDR1 reads MNHEY; CDR2 reads SMNVEV (reference sequence). The CDR3 sequence is 15 residues long.

The CDR3 region has the DNA TGTGCCTCAGGGTATAGTCGGGAGGTAAAATACAATGAGCAGTTCTTC. Protein product: CASGYSREVKYNEQFF. The chain uses TRBV2 and TRBJ2-1; 7 positions match TRBD2. V was pared by 11 bases and J by 4 bases, with 17 bases of the junction left unmatched. The germline V gene has CDR1 SNHLY and CDR2 FYNNEI. This CDR3 comprises 16 residues.

V usage is TRBV2 and J usage is TRBJ1-4; no clear D gene. The CDR3 totals 11 residues. V was cut by 3 bases and J by 7 bases, with 3 bases left in between. Germline CDR1 SNHLY, CDR2 FYNNEI. CDR3 DNA sequence: TGTGCCAGCAGTGAGGGTGAAAAACTGTTTTTT. Its translation: CASSEGEKLFF.

This clone has only a few counts. The chain combines TRBV19 with TRBJ2-7; 11 nucleotides line up with TRBD1. J was trimmed by 4 bases and V by 3 bases; bases with no gene match: 2. Germline-derived CDR1 and CDR2 are LNHDA and SQIVND (reference sequence). The CDR3 is made up of 14 amino acids. As DNA, the CDR3 is TGTGCCAGTAGTATGGACAGGGGGCGGTACGAGCAGTACTTC. It encodes CASSMDRGRYEQYF.

The chain joins TRBV6-5 to TRBJ1-2; no firm D call. CDR3 length equals 12 residues. The germline V gene has CDR1 MNHEY and CDR2 SVGAGI. V gave up 2 bases and J gave up 5 bases, with 6 bases separating them. CDR3 coding DNA: TGTGCCAGCAGTTACGGGTCTTATGGCTACACCTTC. Translating gives CASSYGSYGYTF.

The count of this clone is one. The chain carries TRBV18 and TRBJ2-1; 7 bases match TRBD2. This CDR3 has 14 residues. Per the germline V gene, CDR1 is KGHSH and CDR2 is LQKENI. The trim removed 6 bases at V and 7 bases at J, leaving 9 bases unmatched. CDR3 in DNA: TGTGCCAGCTCGCCGAGGACTAGTCAGAATGAGCAGTTCTTC. Amino acid sequence: CASSPRTSQNEQFF. Full variable domain (outside the CDR3, taken from reference TRBV18 and TRBJ2-1): NAGVMQNPRHLVRRRGQEARLRCSPMKGHSHVYWYRQLPEEGLKFMVYLQKENIIDESGMPKERFSAEFPKEGPSILRIQQVVRGDSAAYFCASSPRTSQNEQFFGPGTRLTVL.

This clone turned up a few times. This chain connects TRBV5-1 to TRBJ2-5; TRBD1 might be the D (6 bases). The V gene lost 3 bases and the J gene lost 5 bases, with 14 bases spanning the gap. Germline CDR1 SGHRS, CDR2 YFSETQ. The CDR3 is made up of 14 amino acids. CDR3 protein: CASSSGTGRETQYF. In DNA form, the CDR3 reads TGCGCCAGCAGCTCGGGCACAGGGCGGGAGACCCAGTACTTC.

This chain uses TRBV11-1 with TRBJ1-1; no definite D call. Trimming pared 2 bases from V and 4 bases from J, leaving 11 bases between. This CDR3 has 14 residues. Germline lookup yields CDR1 SGHAT and CDR2 FQDESV (reference sequence). The CDR3 sequence: CASSLRGRGTEAFF. For the CDR3, the DNA is TGTGCCAGCAGCTTACGCGGGCGCGGCACTGAAGCTTTCTTT.

V and J are TRBV18 and TRBJ1-2; TRBD1 might be the D (6 bases). The CDR3 spans 14 residues. Germline V lookup: CDR1 KGHSH, CDR2 LQKENI. Between the trimmed V and J ends, which lost 4 bases and 3 bases, there was a span of 12 bases. The CDR3 nucleotides are TGTGCCAGCTCACTCAACAGGGTTGACTATGGCTACACCTTC. The encoded protein is CASSLNRVDYGYTF.

The chain is built from TRBV19 and TRBJ1-5, with no clear D. The length of the CDR3 is 12 residues. Germline CDR1 LNHDA, CDR2 SQIVND (reference sequence). Trimming stripped 2 bases from V and 7 bases from J, with 6 bases between. CDR3 nucleotides: TGTGCCAGTAGTATATTCGGCCAGCCCCAGCATTTT. It codes for CASSIFGQPQHF.

This clone was counted a single time. DNA for the CDR3: TGTGCCAGCAGTTCAACAAACCGGGACAATGAGCAGTTCTTC. It yields the protein CASSSTNRDNEQFF. The chain employs TRBV28 and TRBJ2-1; D unclear. V dropped 4 bases and J dropped 5 bases, with 12 bases sitting between them. The germline CDR1 and CDR2 sequences are MDHEN and SYDVKM. The CDR3 consists of 14 residues.

V and J are TRBV7-9 and TRBJ2-7, with 7 positions matching TRBD1. V lost 3 bases and J lost 1; bases outside the gene matches: 3. Germline CDR1 SEHNR, CDR2 FQNEAQ (reference sequence). There are 14 residues in the CDR3. The CDR3 nucleotides read TGTGCCAGCAGCTTGGGGACAGTTTCCTACGAGCAGTACTTC. It yields the protein CASSLGTVSYEQYF.

The chain is built from TRBV5-4 and TRBJ2-5; unclear D gene. The germline gives CDR1 SGHNT, CDR2 YYREEE (reference sequence). V was cut by 4 bases and J by 5 bases, with 6 bases left in between. The CDR3 is 11 residues long. CDR3 DNA sequence: TGTGCCAGCAGCACTGGTGAGACCCAGTACTTC. Amino acid sequence: CASSTGETQYF.

This chain connects TRBV18 to TRBJ2-2; perhaps TRBD2 as D (5 bases). CDR1 is KGHSH, CDR2 LQKENI, per germline. V was trimmed by 1 base and J by 1 base, leaving 13 bases between them. The CDR3 length is 17 residues. DNA of the CDR3: TGTGCCAGCTCACCACTAGGCGGAGGACGGAACACCGGGGAGCTGTTTTTT. This translates into CASSPLGGGRNTGELFF.

The chain recombines TRBV18 with TRBJ1-4; D uncertain. From germline, CDR1 is KGHSH and CDR2 LQKENI. CDR3 length: 13 amino acids. Trimming shortened V by 2 bases and J by 8 bases, and 9 bases separated the two germline ends. CDR3 residues: CASSPGVGEKLFF. The CDR3 bases are TGTGCCAGCTCACCAGGGGTCGGGGAAAAACTGTTTTTT.

The chain employs TRBV2 and TRBJ2-3, with 7 bases aligning to TRBD2. V shed 8 bases and J 4 bases; nucleotides not matched to a gene: 6. The CDR3 length is 13 residues. The germline V gene has CDR1 SNHLY and CDR2 FYNNEI. CDR3 bases: TGTGCCAGCGGCGGGGGTTCATCAGATACGCAGTATTTT. This sequence encodes CASGGGSSDTQYF.

The chain is built from TRBV4-2 and TRBJ2-3, with D hard to call. The CDR3 extends over 16 amino acids. Germline V gives CDR1 LGHNA, CDR2 YNFKEQ. Trimming stripped 0 bases from V and 5 bases from J, with 15 bases between. CDR3: CASSQEWWSGGDTQYF. CDR3 DNA: TGTGCCAGCAGCCAAGAGTGGTGGTCGGGTGGAGATACGCAGTATTTT.

The chain employs TRBV7-9 and TRBJ1-5; TRBD1 aligns across 10 bases. Unmatched junction bases numbered 4, after V lost 2 bases and J lost 6 bases. CDR3 size: 15 residues. Germline CDR1 SEHNR, CDR2 FQNEAQ (reference sequence). The DNA for the CDR3 is TGTGCCAGCAGCTTAACGACAGGGGGCATTCAGCCCCAGCATTTT. Amino acid sequence: CASSLTTGGIQPQHF.

This sequence joins TRBV11-2 and TRBJ2-1, with 10 bases fitting TRBD2. This CDR3 comprises 14 residues. The germline V gene encodes CDR1 SGHAT and CDR2 FQNNGV. With 9 bases clipped from V and 9 bases from J, the junction kept 11 bases outside the gene matches. The CDR3 DNA reads as TGTGCCAGTGACGCTAGCGGGGGTTGGGGTGAGCAGTTCTTC. Translation: CASDASGGWGEQFF. Combining the CDR3 with reference TRBV11-2 and TRBJ2-1 gives the whole variable domain EAGVAQSPRYKIIEKRQSVAFWCNPISGHATLYWYQQILGQGPKLLIQFQNNGVVDDSQLPKDRFSAERLKGVDSTLKIQPAKLEDSAVYLCASDASGGWGEQFFGPGTRLTVL.

The count of this clone is one. This CDR3 reads CASSLSAGGRTQYF. The DNA for the CDR3 is TGTGCCAGCAGTTTAAGCGCGGGGGGACGAACGCAGTATTTT. The rearrangement links TRBV27 to TRBJ2-3; 8 nucleotides agree with TRBD2. Per the germline V gene, CDR1 is MNHEY and CDR2 is SMNVEV (reference sequence). The CDR3 is made up of 14 amino acids. The V segment lost 2 bases and the J segment 9 bases; nucleotides outside the gene matches: 7.

This clone was counted once. The junction and the germline gene differ at one end; a read error may be behind it. The rearrangement links TRBV7-7 to TRBJ2-2; 8 bases are shared with TRBD1. Per the germline V gene, CDR1 is SSHAT and CDR2 is FNYEAQ (reference sequence). CDR3 size: 16 residues. The DNA of the CDR3 is TGTGCTAGCAGCTCCTCCCCCGGGACAGGAAACGGGGAGCTGTTTTTT. Translated: CASSSSPGTGNGELFF. The entire variable domain, with the rest obtained from reference TRBV7-7 and TRBJ2-2, is as follows: GAGVSQSPRYKVTKRGQDVTLRCDPISSHATLYWYQQALGQGPEFLTYFNYEAQPDKSGLPSDRFSAERPEGSISTLTIQRTEQRDSAMYRCASSSSPGTGNGELFFGEGSRLTVL.